This T cell receptor (beta chain) was sequenced during a study of blood T cells in healthy people across ages. A second about 7 to 11 cycle PCR used barcoded and J-beta primers. A single record per CDR3 protein comes from TCRdb applying MiXCR to the 5' RACE reads. Of roughly 1.9 million distinct CDR3 sequences in the sample, around 40% were seen once. The CDR3 runs to 15 residues. CDR1 and CDR2 from the germline V gene are MDHEN and SYDVKM. This receptor was identified in a human donor in good health. This chain links TRBV28 with TRBJ2-7, with a tentative D call TRBD1 (5 bases). Near its end, the DNA agrees better with TRBJ2-4, so the J call may be wrong. The specimen was blood. CDR3 DNA sequence: TGTGCCAGCAGTCCGAACGACAGTCGCGGAAACATTCAGTACTTC. As protein: CASSPNDSRGNIQYF.